Following are 18 T cell receptor beta chains from one sample sequenced in a study of response to subunit inactivated influenza vaccine (dated by TCRdb to between 2018 and 2020). The receptor library was made with RT-PCR. Data came from an Illumina HiSeq 2500. Using fastp trimming at Q25 and MiXCR clonotype assembly, TCRdb reanalyzed the public sequencing data and kept in-frame beta chains. Every distinct CDR3 protein forms one entry, paired with its most common genes and DNA. The table for this sample lists some 850,000 distinct CDR3 sequences; about a fifth of them were counted only once. The ten largest account for approximately 11% of the sample. This specimen consisted of PBMCs from blood, obtained roughly 5 days after vaccination. These receptors were collected from a man in his fifties or sixties who received an inactivated influenza vaccine. Donor details come from another sample of the same person, matched by shared clones.

This clonotype appeared a few times. V and J are TRBV6-1 and TRBJ2-1; a weak D match, TRBD2 (6 bases). V dropped 7 bases and J dropped 7 bases, with 14 bases sitting between them. Per germline, CDR1 MNHNS and CDR2 SASEGT. The CDR3 spans 13 residues. CDR3 sequence (DNA): TGTGCCAGCATCGATATAGCGGAAAATGAGCAGTTCTTC. This encodes CASIDIAENEQFF.

This clonotype showed up just a few times. The V and J genes are TRBV29-1 and TRBJ2-1; perhaps D is TRBD1 or TRBD2 (5 bases each). Deletions cut 4 bases from V and 1 base from J, with 17 bases between. The V gene's germline CDR1 is SQVTM and CDR2 ANQGSEA. The CDR3 extends over 16 amino acids. CDR3 bases: TGCAGCGTTGGGGGGACCGAGGGTCGGTCCTACAATGAGCAGTTCTTC. Protein sequence: CSVGGTEGRSYNEQFF.

This clonotype was counted at least ten times. The gene calls are TRBV6-2 or TRBV6-3 and TRBJ2-7; possibly TRBD1 or TRBD2 for D (5 bases each). Per germline, CDR1 MNHEY and CDR2 SVGEGT. Trimming stripped 6 bases from V and 3 bases from J, with 21 bases between. This CDR3 comprises 16 residues. CDR3 sequence reads: CASRPRRTGAIYEQYF. The CDR3 region has the DNA TGTGCCAGCAGGCCCCGGAGGACCGGGGCCATCTACGAGCAGTACTTC.

This chain joins TRBV12-3 or TRBV12-4 and TRBJ1-5, with 7 bases that match TRBD1. This CDR3 comprises 15 residues. V trimming: 1 base; J trimming: 4 bases; junction bases outside the gene matches: 4. CDR3 residues: CASSLVGQLNQPQHF. The CDR3 DNA follows: TGTGCCAGCAGTTTAGTGGGACAGCTAAATCAGCCCCAGCATTTT.

The V and J genes are TRBV18 and TRBJ2-7; 13 bases fit TRBD2. Looked up from germline, CDR1 is KGHSH and CDR2 is LQKENI. This CDR3 region has 17 residues. V gave up 2 bases and J gave up 0 bases; unmatched junction bases: 4. CDR3 nucleotide sequence: TGTGCCAGCTCACCAGTGACTAGCGGGAGGTTCTCCTACGAGCAGTACTTC. This encodes CASSPVTSGRFSYEQYF. Full variable domain (missing parts from reference TRBV18 and TRBJ2-7): NAGVMQNPRHLVRRRGQEARLRCSPMKGHSHVYWYRQLPEEGLKFMVYLQKENIIDESGMPKERFSAEFPKEGPSILRIQQVVRGDSAAYFCASSPVTSGRFSYEQYFGPGTRLTVT.

This clonotype was detected only a few times. This chain links TRBV3-1 with TRBJ1-1; D is possibly TRBD1 (5 bases). The CDR3 extends over 16 amino acids. The V gene lost 3 bases and the J gene lost 1 base, with 15 bases spanning the gap. Germline CDR1 LGHDT, CDR2 YNNKEL (reference sequence). CDR3 DNA: TGTGCCAGCAGCCAGATCCCGACAGCGGGGAACACTGAAGCTTTCTTT. Its protein product is CASSQIPTAGNTEAFF.

The gene calls are TRBV6-2 or TRBV6-3 and TRBJ2-3; weak D call: TRBD1 (6 bases). The CDR3 sequence is 15 residues long. V was cut by 0 bases and J by 4 bases, with 11 bases left in between. CDR1 is MNHEY and CDR2 is SVGEGT in the germline V gene. CDR3 in DNA: TGTGCCAGCAGTTACTCGTGGGGGCCGTCAGATACGCAGTATTTT. Translating gives CASSYSWGPSDTQYF.

The V gene is TRBV6-5, the J gene TRBJ2-3; D is unclear. The CDR3 spans 13 residues. Trimming pared 0 bases from V and 5 bases from J, leaving 6 bases between. Per the germline V gene, CDR1 is MNHEY and CDR2 is SVGAGI. The CDR3 reads CASSYSGIDTQYF. CDR3 in DNA: TGTGCCAGCAGTTACTCGGGAATAGATACGCAGTATTTT.

This clonotype was found a few times. The chain links TRBV5-1 to TRBJ1-6, with TRBD1 matching over 7 bases. The CDR3 length is 15 residues. The junction had 3 bases not matched to a gene; V was cut back by 1 base and J by 5 bases. Germline assignment: CDR1 SGHRS and CDR2 YFSETQ. The CDR3 sequence is CASSLRGGDNSPLHF. The CDR3 bases are TGCGCCAGCAGCTTGCGAGGGGGCGATAATTCACCCCTCCACTTT.

Remarks on this clonotype: Germline is not matched at one junction end, which may reflect a read error. V is TRBV9 and J is TRBJ2-5, with TRBD1 as a possible D gene (7 bases). The CDR3 has 14 residues. Germline V gives CDR1 SGDLS, CDR2 YYNGEE. The CDR3 is CASNQGGGRETHYF. The CDR3 bases are TGTGCCAGCAACCAGGGGGGAGGAAGAGAGACCCATTACTTC.

The J gene is TRBJ1-1, the V gene TRBV2; no clear D gene. This CDR3 has 11 residues. CDR1 and CDR2 from the germline V gene are SNHLY and FYNNEI. The V end lost 1 base, the J end lost 8 bases, and 5 bases lay between the germline ends. CDR3 protein: CASSEETEAFF. Here the CDR3 DNA reads TGTGCCAGCAGTGAAGAGACGGAAGCTTTCTTT. Using reference TRBV2 and TRBJ1-1 for the parts outside the CDR3, the full variable domain is EPEVTQTPSHQVTQMGQEVILRCVPISNHLYFYWYRQILGQKVEFLVSFYNNEISEKSEIFDDQFSVERPDGSNFTLKIRSTKLEDSAMYFCASSEETEAFFGQGTRLTVV.

The chain employs TRBV6-2 or TRBV6-3 and TRBJ2-7, with D perhaps assigned TRBD1 or TRBD2 (5 bases each). V was shortened by 0 bases and J by 7 bases, with 13 bases between the two germline ends. This CDR3 has 14 residues. Per germline, CDR1 MNHEY and CDR2 SVGEGT. The CDR3 DNA reads as TGTGCCAGCAGTTACTCCGGGACCGCCGGGGAGCAGTACTTC. Translated, it gives CASSYSGTAGEQYF.

This clonotype has ten or more counts. The rearrangement joins TRBV12-3 or TRBV12-4 to TRBJ1-4, with D perhaps matching TRBD1 (6 bases). Trimming took off 3 bases at V and 4 bases at J, with 12 bases between the two ends. This CDR3 comprises 15 residues. CDR3 sequence (DNA): TGTGCCAGCAGTTTCGGGGGGCAGGATAATGAAAAACTGTTTTTT. It codes for CASSFGGQDNEKLFF.

This chain links TRBV20-1 with TRBJ1-3; the match to TRBD1 covers 7 bases. CDR1 DFQATT and CDR2 SNEGSKA come from the germline V gene (reference sequence). CDR3 length equals 14 residues. The junction had 6 bases not matched to a gene; V was cut back by 3 bases and J by 4 bases. The CDR3 sequence: CSASGQVAGNTIYF. The CDR3 nucleotides are TGCAGTGCTAGTGGACAGGTCGCGGGAAACACCATATATTTT.

The table lists this clonotype with a few counts. V is TRBV6-1 and J is TRBJ2-5; 12 bases line up with TRBD2. Germline V gives CDR1 MNHNS, CDR2 SASEGT. The CDR3 consists of 18 residues. Unmatched junction bases numbered 14, after V lost 5 bases and J lost 4 bases. The CDR3 DNA reads TGTGCCAGCAGTACACCCCGGACTAGCGGGAAAGGAGGAGAGACCCAGTACTTC. Amino acid sequence: CASSTPRTSGKGGETQYF.

This chain links TRBV5-6 with TRBJ2-7; possible D gene TRBD1, 5 bases. The CDR3 contains 14 residues. V lost 1 base and J lost 6, with 14 bases in between. Germline lookup yields CDR1 SGHDT and CDR2 YYEEEE. As DNA, the CDR3 is TGTGCCAGCAGCTTGTGGGCAGGGAATCTCGAGCAGTACTTC. It is translated as CASSLWAGNLEQYF.

The V gene is TRBV12-3 or TRBV12-4, the J gene TRBJ1-4; D remains unclear. V lost 5 bases and J 7 bases, leaving 11 bases between the germline ends. The CDR3 covers 13 residues. CDR3 bases: TGTGCCAGCAGTCTTCAGATACGTGAAAAACTGTTTTTT. It specifies CASSLQIREKLFF.

The chain has TRBV29-1 and TRBJ2-5; 8 bases are a match to TRBD2. Germline assignment: CDR1 SQVTM and CDR2 ANQGSEA. J lost 4 bases, V lost 8 bases, and 12 bases had no gene match. The CDR3 contains 14 residues. The CDR3 region is CSSDGVAGSETQYF. The CDR3 bases are TGCAGCTCTGATGGCGTAGCGGGATCAGAGACCCAGTACTTC.